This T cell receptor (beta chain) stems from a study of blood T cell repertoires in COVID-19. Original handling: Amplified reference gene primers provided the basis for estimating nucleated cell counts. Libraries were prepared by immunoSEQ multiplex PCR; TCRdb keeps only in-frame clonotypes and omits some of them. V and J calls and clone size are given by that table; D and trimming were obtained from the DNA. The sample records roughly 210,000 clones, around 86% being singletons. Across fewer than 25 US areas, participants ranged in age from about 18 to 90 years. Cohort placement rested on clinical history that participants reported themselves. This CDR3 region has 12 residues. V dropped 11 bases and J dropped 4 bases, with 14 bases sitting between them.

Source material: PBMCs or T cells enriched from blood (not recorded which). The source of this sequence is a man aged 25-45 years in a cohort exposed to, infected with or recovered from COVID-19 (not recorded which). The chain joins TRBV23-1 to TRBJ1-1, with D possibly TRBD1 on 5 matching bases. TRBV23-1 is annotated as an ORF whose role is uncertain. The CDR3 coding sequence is TGCGCCCCCTACGGGAGGGGCACTGAAGCTTTCTTT. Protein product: CAPYGRGTEAFF.